This T cell receptor (beta chain) was documented in a study of blood T cell repertoires in COVID-19. Study details: Material from acute and convalescent COVID-19 was sourced from the United States, Italy and Spain. The cDNA or gDNA used as material had been derived from T cells, B-cell-depleted T cells, or PBMCs.

In the authors' workflow: Using reference gene primer amplification, nucleated cell counts were estimated. Generated by immunoSEQ multiplex PCR, the TCRdb table keeps only in-frame clones and is missing some. That table supplies the V and J calls and clone size; D and trimming were determined from the DNA. The sample lists roughly 85,000 clones, 86% seen once, with 25% to 30% in the top ten. CDR1 and CDR2 from the germline V gene are MDHEN and SYDVKM. This CDR3 is built from 11 residues. V lost 6 bases to trimming and J lost 4 bases, with 6 bases between them. Sequenced sample: peripheral blood. This clonotype was obtained from a man aged 45-65 years with active or convalescent COVID-19. This chain uses TRBV28 with TRBJ1-2; D gene ambiguous. The CDR3 region has the DNA TGTGCCAGCAGGCTGGCCTATGGCTACACCTTC. This gives the protein CASRLAYGYTF.